The clone carrying this TCR beta chain occurred once. PCR amplification relied on 60 Vbeta primers (plus 13 Jbeta primers). The method was immunoSEQ multiplex PCR; TCRdb's version includes in-frame clones alone and lacks a portion of them. The sample records some 110,000 clones, about 61% being singletons. Germline V gives CDR1 SEHNR, CDR2 FQNEAQ (reference sequence). CDR3 length: 15 amino acids. The V and J ends lost 1 base and 3 bases respectively, with 10 bases between them. This specimen belongs to a study of cytomegalovirus exposure and HLA in healthy donors. Source material: PBMCs. This chain joins TRBV7-9 and TRBJ2-1; possibly TRBD2 for D (6 bases). The sequence came from a woman in her 30s in good health and CMV-seronegative. This CDR3 is CASSLVRGDYNEQFF. CDR3 DNA: TGTGCCAGCAGCTTAGTTCGCGGGGACTACAATGAGCAGTTCTTC.